Reported below is one T cell receptor beta chain. This clone was counted only a few times. Its binding antigen is unknown. Base qualities were left out, and no much larger clone turns up one base away. TCRbeta CDR3 regions were amplified from genomic DNA using the immunoSEQ Assay, a bias-controlled multiplex PCR. The paper's processing steps were these. The number of nucleated cells in each sample was estimated from the amplification of reference gene primers within the assay. To quantify the absolute abundance of each unique TCRbeta CDR3 rearrangement, sequence reads were collapsed and filtered. For each sample, productive Simpson clonality was calculated as the square root of Simpson's diversity index over productive rearrangements. The immuneACCESS repertoire file appears here via TCRdb, limited to in-frame rearrangements. These files lack a portion of the clones; in checked studies, under half of the deficit traces to unresolved V genes, and the cause of the others is not known. The V and J calls and clone size were taken over from that table, and D and trimming were inferred from the DNA. This sample holds about 180,000 clones; roughly 88% were observed only once. 6% to 7% of the sample goes to the ten largest clones.

Trimming at the junction amounts to 6 bases on V and 5 bases on J, and the germline ends lie 22 bases apart. From the cysteine through the phenylalanine, the CDR3 covers 15 amino acids. Here the CDR3 DNA is all that survives: 45 bases in frame from base 1. Taken from the germline V gene, the CDR1 and CDR2 loops are SQVTM and ANQGSEA. This specimen comes from a study of blood T cell repertoires in COVID-19 (TCRdb year 2020). General notes on the study: Samples covering the acute and convalescent phases of COVID-19 were provided by collaborators in the United States, Italy and Spain. A de-identified subject ID, COVID-19 status, age in years and sex were almost always included in the sample metadata. The repertoires were released in a freely available public database meant as a resource for research on the immune response to SARS-CoV-2. The dataset comprised deeply sampled blood TCRbeta repertoires from subjects exposed to, actively infected with, or recovered from COVID-19. HLA class I and class II types, where available, came from metadata supplied by the sample provider rather than from assay-based typing. The material from the prospective study consisted of cDNA or gDNA derived from T cells, B-cell-depleted T cells, or PBMCs. The samples were drawn from two sources: the first 160 participants of the ongoing ImmuneRACE study, and 1,200 or so subjects contributed by 6 global collaborators. The research as a whole found: How much clinical and demographic metadata was included differed by source and by participant, and the metadata was provided uncurated.

At one collaborating source in Seattle, patients were enrolled during active infection and were followed longitudinally through the course of disease. Collaborating institutions collected whole blood in K2EDTA tubes following their own protocols. For TCRbeta analysis, collaborator samples were shipped as frozen whole blood, as isolated PBMCs, or as DNA extracted from either sample type. Sequenced: peripheral blood. The sequence was collected from a woman aged 40 to 49 with COVID-19, enrolled during active disease. The receptor chain draws on TRBV29-1 and TRBJ2-5; TRBD2 might be the D gene, on 5 matching bases. This receptor has the CDR3 CSVDSSGWSGETQYF. The DNA sequence follows: TGCAGCGTCGACTCGTCAGGATGGTCGGGGGAGACCCAGTACTTC.